The 22 T cell receptor beta chains in this list originate from one sample, sequenced in a study of molecular identifiers for immune sequencing clone quantification. One entry per CDR3 protein, called by TCRdb with MiXCR from the PCR reads. The table records about 640,000 distinct CDR3 sequences, roughly 21% of them present only once. Sequencing was performed on naive CD8+ T cells from blood, with Jurkat cell RNA spiked in. The subset here: FACS-sorted CD8+CD4-CCR7+CD45RA+ naive T cells. These receptors originate from a human donor in good health. Some libraries in this study had Jurkat cell RNA spiked in.

The chain uses TRBV4-1 and TRBJ2-1; D might be TRBD2 (5 bases). The CDR3 loop spans 16 amino acids. Trimming took off 1 base at V and 5 bases at J, with 15 bases between the two ends. Germline V gene lookup returns CDR1 MGHRA and CDR2 YSYEKL. CDR3 sequence (DNA): TGCGCCAGCAGCCAAGGAGGGATGGGATACGACAATGAGCAGTTCTTC. It yields the protein CASSQGGMGYDNEQFF.

About this clonotype itself: Given the absence of the conserved phenylalanine or tryptophan at the CDR3 end, a read error is likely. The V call is TRBV12-3 or TRBV12-4, the J call TRBJ1-1; D is ambiguous. This CDR3 is 15 amino acids long. Trimming shortened V by 6 bases and J by 0 bases, and 14 bases separated the two germline ends. The CDR3 coding sequence is TGTGCCAGCAGACCAACTCATTATATGAACACTGAAGCTTTCTAT. It specifies CASRPTHYMNTEAFY.

About this clonotype itself: One end of the junction fails to match germline, which may point to a read error. The CDR3 sequence is CASSLPEGQGYNGQFF. The CDR3, as DNA: TGCGCCAGCAGCTTGCCTGAGGGACAGGGCTACAATGGGCAGTTCTTC. The chain joins TRBV5-1 to TRBJ2-1; 9 positions match TRBD1. CDR1 is SGHRS and CDR2 is YFSETQ in the germline V gene. This CDR3 has 16 amino acids.

This clonotype was seen many times. This chain joins TRBV5-6 and TRBJ2-7; 9 positions match TRBD2. V lost 7 bases and J lost 2; bases outside the gene matches: 10. The CDR3 contains 15 residues. Germline V CDR1 and CDR2: SGHDT, YYEEEE. Written as DNA, the CDR3 is TGTGCCAGCTCGAGCGGGGGGCGGGAGACCTACGAGCAGTACTTC. Protein sequence: CASSSGGRETYEQYF.

To note about this clonotype: This may be a read error: a much more frequent sequence differs by one nucleotide. The rearrangement uses TRBV28 and TRBJ1-2; the D gene is possibly TRBD1 (6 bases). The CDR3 is 15 residues long. Trimming cost V 3 bases and J 4 bases, with 15 bases left between them. The V gene's germline CDR1 is MDHEN and CDR2 SYDVKM. This chain's CDR3 is CASSLVGGPSYGYTF. The CDR3 nucleotides are TGTGCCAGCAGTTTGGTGGGGGGGCCGAGCTATGGCTACACCTTC.

This clonotype has more than one count but fewer than ten. This chain joins TRBV12-3 or TRBV12-4 and TRBJ2-3; D perhaps matches TRBD1 (5 bases). The CDR3 consists of 14 residues. V was trimmed by 3 bases and J by 1 base, leaving 8 bases between them. The CDR3 here is CASSFSRGTDTQYF. The CDR3 nucleotides are TGTGCCAGCAGTTTCAGCAGGGGCACAGATACGCAGTATTTT.

This clonotype was seen many times. The chain joins TRBV7-9 to TRBJ1-6; D uncertain. Germline V CDR1 and CDR2: SEHNR, FQNEAQ (reference sequence). This CDR3 has 14 amino acids. V lost 1 base, J lost 7 bases, and 8 bases lay in between. Written as DNA, the CDR3 is TGTGCCAGCAGCTTAGGACGACTAAATTCACCCCTCCACTTT. Protein: CASSLGRLNSPLHF.

On this clonotype: A much larger clone is a single base away; this may be a read error. The rearrangement joins TRBV14 to TRBJ1-1; D perhaps matches TRBD1 (5 bases). The CDR3 length is 12 residues. The germline V gene has CDR1 SGHDN and CDR2 FVKESK. CDR3 sequence: CASSEMDTGAFF. CDR3 coding DNA: TGTGCCAGCAGCGAAATGGACACTGGAGCTTTCTTT.

In its sample, this clonotype was seen many times. V usage is TRBV6-5 and J usage is TRBJ1-6; D unclear. CDR1 and CDR2 (germline): MNHEY, SVGAGI. This CDR3 spans 13 amino acids. Deletions cut 6 bases from V and 0 bases from J, with 3 bases between. CDR3 sequence reads: CASRDSYNSPLHF. The DNA of the CDR3 is TGTGCCAGCAGAGACTCCTATAATTCACCCCTCCACTTT.

A word on this clonotype: This clone may be a read error of a much larger clone one base away. The chain carries TRBV13 and TRBJ2-7; D not certain. CDR3 length: 11 residues. CDR1 is PRHDT and CDR2 is FYEKMQ in the germline V gene (reference sequence). The CDR3 DNA is TGTACCAGCAGCTTAGAGTACGAGCAGTACTTC. Translating gives CTSSLEYEQYF.

This clonotype was counted only a few times. No conserved phenylalanine or tryptophan is present at the end of the CDR3, so a read error is the likely explanation. The chain has TRBV5-6 and TRBJ2-7, with TRBD2 as a possible D gene (6 bases). The CDR3 totals 14 residues. V dropped 4 bases and J dropped 6 bases, with 17 bases sitting between them. CDR1 SGHDT and CDR2 YYEEEE come from the germline V gene. The CDR3 bases are TGTGCCAGCAGCCAACTAGCCTACACCCCCGAGCAGTACTCC. Amino acid sequence: CASSQLAYTPEQYS.

For this clonotype: A much larger clone differs from this one at a single base, so this may be a read error. The V call is TRBV27, the J call TRBJ2-7; 10 bases fit TRBD1. The CDR3 loop spans 14 amino acids. Germline V CDR1 and CDR2: MNHEY, SMNVEV (reference sequence). CDR3 DNA: TGTGTCAGCAGTTGGGGGACAGGGGTCGACGAGCAGTACTTC. It translates to CVSSWGTGVDEQYF.

This clonotype was counted ten times or more. This chain uses TRBV20-1 with TRBJ2-7; the match to TRBD2 covers 10 bases. The CDR3 is 14 residues long. Trimming removed 4 bases from V and 5 bases from J; junction bases left unmatched: 8. Germline values: CDR1 DFQATT, CDR2 SNEGSKA (reference sequence). The CDR3 DNA follows: TGCAGTGCTACCCTAGCGGGAGCCTTCGACGAGCAGTACTTC. Amino acid sequence: CSATLAGAFDEQYF.

Of note for this clonotype: This may come from a read error, since a much larger clone is one base off. V is TRBV3-1 and J is TRBJ1-1; weak D call: TRBD1 (5 bases). The CDR3 spans 15 residues. Looked up from germline, CDR1 is LGHDT and CDR2 is YNNKEL (reference sequence). V lost 4 bases and J lost 4, with 16 bases in between. The CDR3 loop reads CASSRPSGRATEAFF. As DNA, the CDR3 is TGTGCCAGCAGCCGTCCGTCGGGGCGGGCCACTGAAGCTTTCTTT.

The chain employs TRBV3-1 and TRBJ2-1; 13 positions agree with TRBD2. The CDR3 has 17 residues. Germline V gene data show CDR1 as LGHDT and CDR2 as YNNKEL (reference sequence). Trimming took 4 bases from V and 2 from J; bases not matched to a gene: 5. The CDR3 nucleotides read TGTGCCAGCAGCCCCCCCGGACTAGCGGGAGCCTACAATGAGCAGTTCTTC. Protein: CASSPPGLAGAYNEQFF.

The V and J genes are TRBV20-1 and TRBJ2-7; weak D call: TRBD2 (6 bases). Trimming shortened V by 1 base and J by 2 bases, and 9 bases separated the two germline ends. The CDR3 consists of 13 residues. CDR1 and CDR2 (germline): DFQATT, SNEGSKA (reference sequence). CDR3 sequence: CSARVSGPYEQYF. The DNA of the CDR3 is TGCAGTGCTAGAGTTAGCGGCCCCTACGAGCAGTACTTC.

In regard to this clonotype: One base away lies a much larger clone, so this may be a sequencing read error. The J gene is TRBJ2-6, the V gene TRBV6-2 or TRBV6-3; no definite D call. Germline V CDR1 and CDR2: MNHEY, SVGEGT. This CDR3 is built from 18 residues. The CDR3 DNA reads TGTTCCAGCAGTTTTCTCGGTAACTCCTTCTCTGGGGCCAACGTCCTGACTTTC. Encoded protein: CSSSFLGNSFSGANVLTF.

This clonotype came up many times. The chain combines TRBV4-1 with TRBJ2-7; 7 nucleotides line up with TRBD1. With V trimmed by 1 base and J by 3 bases, 6 bases remained unmatched. The CDR3 runs 15 residues. Germline CDR1 reads MGHRA; CDR2 reads YSYEKL. The CDR3 DNA sequence: TGCGCCAGCAGCCAAGTGTATGCAGGGGGCTACGAGCAGTACTTC. Protein: CASSQVYAGGYEQYF.

This clonotype was seen a few times. This chain joins TRBV19 and TRBJ2-1; TRBD2 matches 10 bases. Per the germline V gene, CDR1 is LNHDA and CDR2 is SQIVND (reference sequence). The CDR3 contains 15 residues. V gave up 2 bases and J gave up 5 bases; unmatched junction bases: 3. The CDR3 DNA follows: TGTGCCAGTAGTATATTTGGGACTAGCGACAATGAGCAGTTCTTC. Its protein is CASSIFGTSDNEQFF. Using reference TRBV19 and TRBJ2-1 for the parts outside the CDR3, the full variable domain is DGGITQSPKYLFRKEGQNVTLSCEQNLNHDAMYWYRQDPGQGLRLIYYSQIVNDFQKGDIAEGYSVSREKKESFPLTVTSAQKNPTAFYLCASSIFGTSDNEQFFGPGTRLTVL.

This clonotype occurred many times. This CDR3 reads CASSPPEGGTDTQYF. The CDR3 nucleotides are TGTGCCAGCTCACCACCGGAGGGAGGGACAGATACGCAGTATTTT. The chain employs TRBV18 and TRBJ2-3; the match to TRBD2 covers 7 bases. CDR1 is KGHSH and CDR2 is LQKENI in the germline V gene. The CDR3 runs to 15 residues. V gave up 0 bases and J gave up 3 bases; unmatched junction bases: 3.

The chain joins TRBV27 to TRBJ1-1; D perhaps matches TRBD1 (5 bases). Trimming pared 6 bases from V and 0 bases from J, leaving 11 bases between. This CDR3 has 14 residues. CDR1 is MNHEY, CDR2 SMNVEV, per germline (reference sequence). CDR3 residues: CASRPAGLNTEAFF. CDR3 nucleotide sequence: TGTGCCAGCAGACCGGCAGGGCTGAACACTGAAGCTTTCTTT.

The chain joins TRBV7-9 to TRBJ1-2; weak D call: TRBD1 (6 bases). Germline loops: CDR1 SEHNR, CDR2 FQNEAQ (reference sequence). The CDR3 consists of 15 residues. The ends were cut back, 2 bases at V and 6 bases at J, with 16 bases in the middle. CDR3 sequence reads: CASSLWSQGMDGYTF. As DNA, the CDR3 is TGTGCCAGCAGCTTATGGTCACAGGGAATGGATGGCTACACCTTC.